The following is a TCR beta chain sequence with its context. These data are taken from a study of radiotherapy plus CTLA-4 blockade in lung cancer. Study-wide background: Disease control reached 30% to 35%, with objective responses in 15% to 20%.

J gave up 0 bases and V 0 bases, and 6 bases lay outside the gene matches. Looked up from germline, CDR1 is LNHDA and CDR2 is SQIVND (reference sequence). The CDR3 is 17 residues long. It was focal radiation plus CTLA-4 blockade with ipilimumab that patients with chemo-refractory metastatic non-small-cell lung cancer received. TCRdb's table, derived via immunoSEQ multiplex PCR, lists solely in-frame clones and lacks some. The data show around 65,000 clones, about 80% seen once. The genes are TRBV19 and TRBJ2-3, with 7 bases aligning to TRBD2. The specimen was peripheral blood, collected from a patient treated with radiotherapy plus ipilimumab. The sequence was obtained from a human donor with non-small cell lung cancer who had a complete response to radiotherapy plus ipilimumab. The CDR3, as DNA: TGTGCCAGTAGTATAGACCCTCCTAGCGGCAGCACAGATACGCAGTATTTT. Its protein is CASSIDPPSGSTDTQYF.